This T cell receptor (beta chain) was obtained from a study of blood T cell repertoires in COVID-19. Looked up from germline, CDR1 is PRHDT and CDR2 is FYEKMQ (reference sequence). This CDR3 is 15 amino acids long. V lost 3 bases and J lost 1, with 11 bases in between. Repertoires were generated with immunoSEQ multiplex PCR, while TCRdb's copy carries only in-frame clones and drops some. Here the sample spans about 73,000 clones, around 82% being singletons. The sample consisted of peripheral blood. This sequence joins TRBV13 and TRBJ2-3; D might be TRBD2 (7 bases). The receptor comes from a human donor in a cohort sampled during active COVID-19. The CDR3 sequence is CASSFGGRGTDTQYF. The CDR3 DNA sequence: TGTGCCAGCAGCTTCGGGGGGCGCGGCACAGATACGCAGTATTTT.